This entry concerns a single T cell receptor (beta chain). This CDR3 has 17 residues. CDR1 WNHNN and CDR2 SYGVQD come from the germline V gene (reference sequence). In the authors' methods: Amplification of reference gene primers provided the estimated nucleated cell counts. Here immunoSEQ multiplex PCR was the method, and the copy in TCRdb shows in-frame clones only, minus some. V and J calls and clone size are copied from that table; D and trimming were computed from the DNA. The sample holds about 140,000 clones, 84% seen once. The data originate from a study of blood T cell repertoires in COVID-19. Study information: Material from acute and convalescent COVID-19 was sourced from the United States, Italy and Spain. T cells, B-cell-depleted T cells, or PBMCs supplied cDNA or gDNA.

The material sequenced was peripheral blood. The source of this sequence is a woman in her fifties or sixties with acute or convalescent COVID-19. The V call is TRBV10-1, the J call TRBJ1-2; 7 bases match TRBD1. CDR3 DNA sequence: TGCGCAGAAGAGATGAGGGGGCGCCTAGGAGGTAACTATGGCTACACCTTC. As protein: CAEEMRGRLGGNYGYTF.